This section outlines one T cell receptor (beta chain) sequence together with its context. V shed 0 bases and J shed 6 bases, with 9 bases lying between them. The CDR3 spans 14 residues. Germline loops: CDR1 LGHNA, CDR2 YNFKEQ. The data derive from a study of blood T cell repertoires in COVID-19. As for the study in general: Acute and convalescent COVID-19 specimens originated in the United States, Italy and Spain. Sample material is recorded as cDNA or gDNA derived from T cells, B-cell-depleted T cells, or PBMCs.

In the original analysis: Scientists estimated how many nucleated cells there were by amplifying reference gene primers. TCRdb's copy holds only in-frame clones and misses some; the assay was immunoSEQ multiplex PCR. The V and J calls and clone size come from that table; D and trimming were worked out from the DNA. The sample holds approximately 140,000 clones, around nine tenths seen once. The TCR sequence derives from a man between 45 and 60 years old with active or convalescent COVID-19. The chain links TRBV4-2 to TRBJ1-3; tentatively, D is TRBD1 (5 bases). Sequenced: peripheral blood. CDR3: CASSQEPGKNTIYF. CDR3 nucleotides: TGTGCCAGCAGCCAAGAGCCAGGGAAAAACACCATATATTTT.